This T cell receptor beta chain was found in a study of beta chain features in type 1 diabetes. Expressed TCRB transcripts were sequenced after all isolated RNA was converted to cDNA. The table came from immunoSEQ multiplex PCR; TCRdb's copy has only in-frame clones and leaves some out. The repertoire consists of about 400,000 clones, with over 10% occurring once and the leading ten covering 0.0095% to 0.012%. A remark on this clone: Its specificity is unknown.

The CDR3 has 16 residues. The V and J ends lost 1 base and 4 bases, in that order; junction bases with no gene match: 7. Germline V gives CDR1 LGHNA, CDR2 YSLEER. Study-wide points: TCRB CDR3s from Type 1 diabetes patients were moderately but significantly shorter in all four CD4+ subsets.

This chain joins TRBV4-3 and TRBJ1-2; 9 bases fit TRBD1. The sequence came from a woman under 30 with type 1 diabetes. Sequencing was done on a sample of naive CD4+ T cells from blood. The CDR3 bases are TGCGCCAGCAGCCAAGCGGAGGGACAGGGAGGCTATGGCTACACCTTC. Translated, it gives CASSQAEGQGGYGYTF.